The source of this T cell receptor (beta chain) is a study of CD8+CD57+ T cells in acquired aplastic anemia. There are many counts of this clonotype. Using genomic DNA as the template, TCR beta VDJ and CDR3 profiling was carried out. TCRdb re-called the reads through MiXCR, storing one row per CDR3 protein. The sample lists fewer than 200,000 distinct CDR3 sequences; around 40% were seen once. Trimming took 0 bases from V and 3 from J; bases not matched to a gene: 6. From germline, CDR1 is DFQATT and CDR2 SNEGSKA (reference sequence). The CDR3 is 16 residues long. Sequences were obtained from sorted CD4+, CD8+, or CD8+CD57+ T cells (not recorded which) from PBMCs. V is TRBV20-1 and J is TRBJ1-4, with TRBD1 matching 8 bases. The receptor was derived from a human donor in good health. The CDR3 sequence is CSAREENRGSNEKLFF. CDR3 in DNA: TGCAGTGCTAGAGAGGAGAACAGGGGGTCTAATGAAAAACTGTTTTTT.